Following are 10 T cell receptor beta chains from one sample sequenced in a study of shared clonotypes between healthy human individuals. Method: immunoSEQ multiplex PCR; TCRdb's copy keeps in-frame clones and lacks some. The table shows 2 million to 2.5 million clones, with 85% to 95% occurring only once. What was sequenced was naive CD4+ T cells from PBMCs. Specified subset: CD45RA+ positively selected. The receptors here all came from a man between 18 and 29 years old in good health. Some clones in this sample may be carry-over from other donors' samples.

This clone has a handful of counts. The rearrangement joins TRBV6-5 to TRBJ1-1; D remains unclear. The V and J ends lost 6 bases and 0 bases respectively, with 11 bases between them. The CDR3 is 14 residues long. Per the germline V gene, CDR1 is MNHEY and CDR2 is SVGAGI. The CDR3 DNA sequence: TGTGCCAGCAGGATAAGACGCATGAACACTGAAGCTTTCTTT. It encodes CASRIRRMNTEAFF.

The chain carries TRBV2 and TRBJ1-3; D gene unclear. The CDR3 is 14 residues long. The ends were cut back, 5 bases at V and 2 bases at J, with 10 bases in the middle. The germline gives CDR1 SNHLY, CDR2 FYNNEI. The CDR3, as DNA: TGTGCCAGCAGTCTGGGAGAAACTGGAAACACCATATATTTT. Its translation is CASSLGETGNTIYF.

The chain employs TRBV5-1 and TRBJ2-3; D gene ambiguous. V lost 10 bases, J lost 2 bases, and 20 bases lay in between. The CDR3 has 15 amino acids. Germline CDR1 SGHRS, CDR2 YFSETQ. This CDR3 reads CASRTFLVPTDTQYF. CDR3 sequence (DNA): TGCGCCTCACGGACGTTCCTGGTTCCCACAGATACGCAGTATTTT. The full variable domain, in which reference TRBV5-1 and TRBJ2-3 provide the parts outside the CDR3, is KAGVTQTPRYLIKTRGQQVTLSCSPISGHRSVSWYQQTPGQGLQFLFEYFSETQRNKGNFPGRFSGRQFSNSRSEMNVSTLELGDSALYLCASRTFLVPTDTQYFGPGTRLTVL.

This chain links TRBV11-3 with TRBJ2-3, with 12 bases matching TRBD2. Per the germline V gene, CDR1 is SGHNT and CDR2 is YENEEA. This CDR3 region has 17 residues. V was pared by 4 bases and J by 6 bases, with 11 bases of the junction left unmatched. CDR3 coding DNA: TGTGCCAGCAGCTACCGGACTAGCGGGAAATCCTCGGATACGCAGTATTTT. Amino acid sequence: CASSYRTSGKSSDTQYF.

This clone showed up just once. The J gene is TRBJ1-5, the V gene TRBV28; D is unclear. Trimming took off 3 bases at V and 9 bases at J, with 9 bases between the two ends. Germline values: CDR1 MDHEN, CDR2 SYDVKM. This CDR3 is built from 12 residues. CDR3: CASSFTGRPQHF. The CDR3 nucleotides read TGTGCCAGCAGTTTCACCGGTCGGCCCCAGCATTTT.

The chain employs TRBV28 and TRBJ2-7, with a weak D call TRBD2 (6 bases). V gave up 6 bases and J gave up 2 bases, with 14 bases separating them. Germline-derived CDR1 and CDR2 are MDHEN and SYDVKM. This CDR3 has 14 residues. The CDR3 protein is CASSNSGPAYEQYF. The CDR3 coding sequence is TGTGCCAGCAGCAATAGCGGACCCGCCTACGAGCAGTACTTC.

The rearrangement uses TRBV28 and TRBJ1-2; no firm D call. CDR3 length equals 14 residues. Germline CDR1 is MDHEN and CDR2 is SYDVKM. Trimming shortened V by 5 bases and J by 7 bases, and 17 bases separated the two germline ends. The CDR3 DNA reads TGTGCCAGCAGTCACAACGACCCCCGGGCTGGCTACACCTTC. Its translation: CASSHNDPRAGYTF.

This sequence joins TRBV18 and TRBJ2-7, with 8 bases that match TRBD2. Losses at the gene ends were 6 bases for V and 1 base for J; bases not matched to a gene: 5. The CDR3 spans 14 residues. Per germline, CDR1 KGHSH and CDR2 LQKENI. This CDR3 is CASSRREGSYEQYF. Written as DNA, the CDR3 is TGTGCCAGCTCTCGACGGGAGGGATCCTACGAGCAGTACTTC.

The chain joins TRBV30 to TRBJ2-2; 9 nucleotides agree with TRBD2. There are 16 residues in the CDR3. Germline V gene sequence: CDR1 GTSNPN, CDR2 SVGIG (reference sequence). Unmatched junction bases numbered 12, after V lost 4 bases and J lost 6 bases. The CDR3 sequence is CAWTPWGSGSSGELFF. CDR3 in DNA: TGTGCCTGGACCCCATGGGGTAGCGGGAGTTCCGGGGAGCTGTTTTTT.

The CDR3 sequence: CATSRGVTGEAGNTIYF. CDR3 DNA sequence: TGTGCCACCAGCAGAGGTGTTACAGGGGAGGCTGGAAACACCATATATTTT. The chain combines TRBV15 with TRBJ1-3; 7 nucleotides agree with TRBD1. Germline-derived CDR1 and CDR2 are LNHNV and YYDKDF (reference sequence). This CDR3 has 17 residues. Trimming removed 1 base from V and 2 bases from J; junction bases left unmatched: 8.